The clone carrying this T cell receptor (beta chain) was found a few times. Antigen unknown. One end of the junction is discordant with germline, which a read error may explain. Germline values: CDR1 MGHRA, CDR2 YSYEKL. There are 14 residues in the CDR3. TCRdb independently ran MiXCR on the 5' RACE reads; one entry per CDR3 protein. This table holds around 1.7 million distinct CDR3 sequences, about 32% found once. These data belong to a study of identical twins. Findings and caveats of the study: A cross-sectional statistical analysis, not follow-up of the same donors, supported the conclusions. Part of the zero-insertion signal could reflect confounding by invariant MAIT and iNKT cells. Abundant beta clonotypes from cord blood bore fewer insertions; memory repertoires lacked this pattern.

J is TRBJ1-4 and V is TRBV4-1; no firm D call. The source is a newborn girl in good health. The sample comprised cord blood. For the CDR3, the DNA is TGTGCCAGCAGCCAAGATCGGGGAGGGGAAAAACTGTTTTTT. Its translation: CASSQDRGGEKLFF.